Listed here are 18 T cell receptor beta chains from one sample, sequenced in a study of cytomegalovirus exposure and HLA in healthy donors. Amplification used 60 Vbeta primers and 13 Jbeta primers. The repertoire was sequenced with immunoSEQ multiplex PCR; TCRdb's copy has only in-frame clones and lacks some. Recorded here are 45,000 to 70,000 clones; the top ten clones represent 12%. The sample was PBMCs. The receptors originated from a woman in her 30s in good health and CMV-seropositive.

The chain carries TRBV30 and TRBJ1-1; D possibly corresponds to TRBD1 (5 bases). Germline assignment: CDR1 GTSNPN and CDR2 SVGIG (reference sequence). The CDR3 loop spans 14 amino acids. Between the trimmed V and J ends, which lost 4 bases and 2 bases, there was a span of 14 bases. The chain's CDR3 is CAWKLGPANTEAFF. In nucleotides, the CDR3 is TGTGCCTGGAAGTTGGGGCCCGCAAACACTGAAGCTTTCTTT.

Concerning this clone itself: One end of the junction does not line up with germline, which may come from a read error. Different DNA sequences within this sample yield the same CDR3. The V and J genes are TRBV30 and TRBJ1-6; TRBD1 matches 7 bases. The CDR3 runs to 14 residues. Germline CDR1 and CDR2: GTSNPN and SVGIG (reference sequence). The CDR3 DNA follows: TGTGCCTGGAGTAAAGGACAGGATAATTCACCCCTACACTTT. Amino acid sequence: CAWSKGQDNSPLHF.

The rearrangement joins TRBV18 to TRBJ2-2, with 7 bases aligning to TRBD1. V shed 5 bases, J shed 7 bases, and the junction held 13 bases outside the gene matches. This CDR3 has 16 residues. Germline V CDR1 and CDR2: KGHSH, LQKENI. CDR3 sequence reads: CASSSGQLLDNGELFF. The CDR3 DNA follows: TGTGCCAGCTCATCGGGACAGCTTTTGGACAACGGGGAGCTGTTTTTT.

This chain connects TRBV9 to TRBJ2-1; 10 nucleotides line up with TRBD2. Looked up from germline, CDR1 is SGDLS and CDR2 is YYNGEE. The length of the CDR3 is 15 residues. The junction had 8 bases not matched to a gene; V was cut back by 5 bases and J by 6 bases. The chain's CDR3 is CASRPSGSTSNEQFF. CDR3 in DNA: TGTGCCAGCAGACCTAGCGGGAGTACAAGCAATGAGCAGTTCTTC. Combining the CDR3 with reference TRBV9 and TRBJ2-1 gives the whole variable domain DSGVTQTPKHLITATGQRVTLRCSPRSGDLSVYWYQQSLDQGLQFLIQYYNGEERAKGNILERFSAQQFPDLHSELNLSSLELGDSALYFCASRPSGSTSNEQFFGPGTRLTVL.

The chain combines TRBV15 with TRBJ1-2; a weak D match, TRBD1 (6 bases). Germline V lookup: CDR1 LNHNV, CDR2 YYDKDF (reference sequence). This CDR3 is 14 amino acids long. The V end lost 1 base, the J end lost 3 bases, and 9 bases lay between the germline ends. The CDR3 DNA is TGTGCCACCAGCAGAGCGGGGGGCGACTATGGCTACACCTTC. Translating it yields CATSRAGGDYGYTF. Complete variable domain (other parts from reference TRBV15 and TRBJ1-2): DAMVIQNPRYQVTQFGKPVTLSCSQTLNHNVMYWYQQKSSQAPKLLFHYYDKDFNNEADTPDNFQSRRPNTSFCFLDIRSPGLGDTAMYLCATSRAGGDYGYTFGSGTRLTVV.

V and J are TRBV7-2 and TRBJ1-5; weak D call: TRBD1 (6 bases). The CDR3 is made up of 14 amino acids. The germline V and J ends were trimmed by 5 bases and 6 bases, with 14 bases remaining between them. CDR1 is SGHTA, CDR2 FQGNSA, per germline. This chain's CDR3 is CASSPTGNAQPQHF. The DNA of the CDR3 is TGTGCCAGCAGCCCTACAGGGAACGCTCAGCCCCAGCATTTT. Full variable domain (outside the CDR3, taken from reference TRBV7-2 and TRBJ1-5): GAGVSQSPSNKVTEKGKDVELRCDPISGHTALYWYRQSLGQGLEFLIYFQGNSAPDKSGLPSDRFSAERTGGSVSTLTIQRTQQEDSAVYLCASSPTGNAQPQHFGDGTRLSIL.

The CDR3 coding sequence is TGTGCCAGCAGCTTATTTCGGGTTAGCTCCTACAATGAGCAGTTCTTC. Its translation is CASSLFRVSSYNEQFF. The chain employs TRBV11-2 and TRBJ2-1; D is undetermined. This CDR3 comprises 16 residues. CDR1 and CDR2 (germline): SGHAT, FQNNGV. The V gene lost 2 bases and the J gene lost 0 bases, with 11 bases spanning the gap.

The V call is TRBV7-9, the J call TRBJ2-5, with 7 bases identical to TRBD2. Germline CDR1 and CDR2: SEHNR and FQNEAQ (reference sequence). Trimming cost V 5 bases and J 5 bases; bases outside gene matches: 11. CDR3 size: 15 residues. The CDR3 region is CASSRGGAVRETQYF. In nucleotides, the CDR3 is TGTGCCAGCAGCCGGGGAGGGGCCGTCCGGGAGACCCAGTACTTC.

CDR3 amino acids: CASSLAGTGNDYGYTF. The CDR3 region has the DNA TGTGCCAGCAGCTTAGCCGGGACAGGGAATGACTATGGCTACACCTTC. The chain combines TRBV7-9 with TRBJ1-2; 9 nucleotides match TRBD1. Germline V gene lookup returns CDR1 SEHNR and CDR2 FQNEAQ (reference sequence). V lost 0 bases to trimming and J lost 3 bases; unmatched junction nucleotides: 5. The length of the CDR3 is 16 residues.

This chain joins TRBV29-1 and TRBJ1-2; TRBD1 matches 8 bases. The CDR3 is made up of 14 amino acids. V shed 8 bases, J shed 3 bases, and the junction held 11 bases outside the gene matches. The germline V gene encodes CDR1 SQVTM and CDR2 ANQGSEA. DNA for the CDR3: TGCAGCACCGGGACAGGACGGCTGGACTATGGCTACACCTTC. Its translation is CSTGTGRLDYGYTF.

The rearrangement links TRBV11-2 to TRBJ2-5; TRBD1 agrees at 9 bases. CDR3 size: 15 residues. Trimming took 5 bases from V and 4 from J; bases not matched to a gene: 8. The germline V gene encodes CDR1 SGHAT and CDR2 FQNNGV. The DNA of the CDR3 is TGTGCCAGCAGCCAGTCCGGGACAGGGATAGAGACCCAGTACTTC. Protein sequence: CASSQSGTGIETQYF. Full variable domain (remainder filled in from reference TRBV11-2 and TRBJ2-5): EAGVAQSPRYKIIEKRQSVAFWCNPISGHATLYWYQQILGQGPKLLIQFQNNGVVDDSQLPKDRFSAERLKGVDSTLKIQPAKLEDSAVYLCASSQSGTGIETQYFGPGTRLLVL.

The chain links TRBV27 to TRBJ1-2, with D unclear. V was cut by 2 bases and J by 8 bases, with 12 bases left in between. The CDR3 sequence is 13 residues long. Germline lookup yields CDR1 MNHEY and CDR2 SMNVEV (reference sequence). CDR3 region: CASSLRNSEGYTF. The CDR3 DNA sequence: TGTGCCAGCAGTTTAAGGAACAGTGAAGGCTACACCTTC.

V and J are TRBV28 and TRBJ2-2; 9 bases match TRBD2. The V gene's germline CDR1 is MDHEN and CDR2 SYDVKM. This CDR3 comprises 16 residues. V was pared by 6 bases and J by 0 bases, with 5 bases of the junction left unmatched. In DNA, the CDR3 is TGTGCCAGCAGATCGCGGGGGGGCGCGAACACCGGGGAGCTGTTTTTT. Protein: CASRSRGGANTGELFF.

The CDR3 protein is CASSPSDRSSYEQYF. CDR3 sequence (DNA): TGTGCCAGCAGCCCTTCAGACAGGAGCTCCTACGAGCAGTACTTC. J is TRBJ2-7 and V is TRBV5-5; maybe TRBD1 (6 bases). Trimming took 4 bases from V and 0 from J, leaving 14 bases between them. There are 15 residues in the CDR3. Germline CDR1 is SGHKS and CDR2 is YYEKEE (reference sequence).

The gene calls are TRBV27 and TRBJ2-3; tentative D call: TRBD1 (5 bases). Trimming removed 1 base from V and 6 bases from J, with 11 bases in between. The CDR3 covers 14 residues. The germline CDR1 and CDR2 sequences are MNHEY and SMNVEV (reference sequence). CDR3 in DNA: TGTGCCAGCAGTTTATTGGGGCCCCAGGATACGCAGTATTTT. The encoded protein is CASSLLGPQDTQYF.

The chain links TRBV6-6 to TRBJ1-2; D is ambiguous. Trimming left V 2 bases short and J 6 bases short, with 10 bases between. From germline, CDR1 is MNHNY and CDR2 SVGAGI (reference sequence). The CDR3 spans 13 residues. The CDR3 DNA sequence: TGTGCCAGCAGTTACCTATCGCGGGATGGCTACACCTTC. It yields the protein CASSYLSRDGYTF.

The gene calls are TRBV6-1 and TRBJ1-1; perhaps TRBD1 as D (6 bases). V was trimmed by 11 bases and J by 1 base, leaving 20 bases between them. This CDR3 comprises 15 residues. Germline loops: CDR1 MNHNS, CDR2 SASEGT. In DNA, the CDR3 is TGTGCCTCCCGATTCGGGACAACCCCGAACACTGAAGCTTTCTTT. This encodes CASRFGTTPNTEAFF.

This sequence joins TRBV10-2 and TRBJ2-3, with D possibly being TRBD1 (5 bases). The V gene's germline CDR1 is WSHSY and CDR2 SAAADI. V lost 3 bases and J 4 bases, leaving 14 bases between the germline ends. The CDR3 sequence is 15 residues long. For the CDR3, the DNA is TGCGCCAGCAGTGATGCAGGGCGTTTGGCAGATACGCAGTATTTT. The encoded protein is CASSDAGRLADTQYF.